These T cell receptor beta chains were read from a single sample in a study of T cells after yellow fever vaccination. TCRdb fed the 5' RACE reads into MiXCR, producing one record per CDR3 protein. The sample has about 510,000 distinct CDR3 sequences; 21% are singletons. This material consisted of PBMCs, taken about 20 days after the first yellow fever vaccination. The receptors here all came from a man aged 18-30 years who received the YFV17D yellow fever vaccine. Both conserved end residues are part of each CDR3. D genes are given only for firm matches. For some rows the clone size is stated as once, few or many, or as a class when expanded; others skip it.

v_call	d_call	cdr3_length	j_call	clone_size	cdr3_nt	cdr3_aa
TRBV6-1	-	13	TRBJ1-2	-	TGTGCCAGCAGTGAAACCCGGGACGCCGGCTACACCTTC	CASSETRDAGYTF
TRBV6-5	-	15	TRBJ1-4	few	TGTGCCAGCAGTTACTCTCTTACAGGGTACGAAAAACTGTTTTTT	CASSYSLTGYEKLFF
TRBV12-5	TRBD2	13	TRBJ2-1	-	TGTGCTAGTGGTTTAGGCGGGGGGGCTGGGCAGTTCTTC	CASGLGGGAGQFF
TRBV30	-	12	TRBJ1-1	-	TGTGCCTGGAGGGGTTTGAACACTGAAGCTTTCTTT	CAWRGLNTEAFF
TRBV3-1	-	15	TRBJ2-7	few	TGTGCCAGCAGTTGGACAGGCGGGAGCTCCTACGAGCAGTACTTC	CASSWTGGSSYEQYF
TRBV12-3/TRBV12-4	-	16	TRBJ2-5	few	TGTGCCAGCAGTTTAGCGGGCGACGGCCTCCAAGAGACCCAGTACTTC	CASSLAGDGLQETQYF
TRBV7-8	TRBD1	13	TRBJ2-7	-	TGTGCCAGCAGCTTCTGGGACAGCGGCGAGCAGTACTTC	CASSFWDSGEQYF
TRBV7-7	-	14	TRBJ2-5	-	TGTGCTAGCAGCCCTTCAGGGGTACTCGAGACCCAGTACTTC	CASSPSGVLETQYF
TRBV12-3/TRBV12-4	-	15	TRBJ2-7	-	TGTGCCAGCAGTCCGCCCATGACTTCTTTTTACGAGCAGTACTTC	CASSPPMTSFYEQYF
TRBV7-2	-	15	TRBJ1-1	few	TGTGCCAGCAGCTTAGACGTCAGGGGGAACACTGAAGCTTTCTTT	CASSLDVRGNTEAFF
TRBV27	TRBD1	14	TRBJ2-7	many	TGTGCCAGCAGTTTGGGAGACAGGGATTACGAGCAGTACTTC	CASSLGDRDYEQYF
TRBV12-3/TRBV12-4	-	14	TRBJ2-7	-	TGTGCCAGCAGTCCGACTATACTTAACTACGAGCAGTACTTC	CASSPTILNYEQYF
TRBV7-2	-	15	TRBJ1-1	few	TGTGCCAGCAGCTACTCCGGGGTTCGGAACACTGAAGCTTTCTTT	CASSYSGVRNTEAFF
TRBV6-5	-	15	TRBJ1-2	-	TGTGCCAGCAGTTACGCGGGGAGTCAACACTATGGCTACACCTTC	CASSYAGSQHYGYTF
TRBV19	TRBD2	16	TRBJ2-1	few	TGTGCCAGTAGTATAGGGGGCAGCGGGGGTTACAATGAGCAGTTCTTC	CASSIGGSGGYNEQFF
TRBV28	-	12	TRBJ1-1	-	TGTGCCACCAAATTGGGGGACACTGAAGCTTTCTTT	CATKLGDTEAFF
TRBV5-1	TRBD1	15	TRBJ2-1	many	TGCGCCAGCAGCTTGGAGGGACAGGGTAGCAATGAGCAGTTCTTC	CASSLEGQGSNEQFF
TRBV5-1	-	14	TRBJ2-2	few	TGCGCCAGCAGCCTTGACACCGAAGGCGGGGAGCTGTTTTTT	CASSLDTEGGELFF
TRBV15	TRBD1	15	TRBJ1-5	few	TGTGCCACCAGCAGAAGGGACAGGGGGCTTCAGCCCCAGCATTTT	CATSRRDRGLQPQHF
TRBV5-4	-	16	TRBJ2-2	-	TGTGCCAGCACCATTACGGGGGCGCAAAACACCGGGGAGCTGTTTTTT	CASTITGAQNTGELFF
TRBV15	TRBD2	17	TRBJ2-7	-	TGTGCCACCAGCAGAGATGTTGGGAGCGGGGCGGAGTACGAGCAGTACTTC	CATSRDVGSGAEYEQYF
TRBV20-1	TRBD2	17	TRBJ2-2	-	TGCAGTGCTAGGTCACTAGCGGGGGGGCCCCGGACCGGGGAGCTGTTTTTT	CSARSLAGGPRTGELFF
TRBV23-1	-	15	TRBJ2-1	once	TGCGCCAGCAGTCAATCGGGTCCTAACCAAGAGACCCAGTTCTTC	CASSQSGPNQETQFF
TRBV7-2	-	15	TRBJ2-7	few	TGTGCCAGCAGCTTAGACCGGGGATTCTCCTACGAGCAGTACTTC	CASSLDRGFSYEQYF
TRBV4-1	TRBD1	14	TRBJ1-2	-	TGCGCCAGCAGCCAACCGGGACAGGGAGGTGGCTACACCTTC	CASSQPGQGGGYTF
TRBV19	TRBD1	14	TRBJ2-5	-	TGTGCCAGTAGTACCAACAGGGGTTACGAGACCCAGTACTTC	CASSTNRGYETQYF
TRBV7-8	-	14	TRBJ1-2	many	TGTGCCAGCAGCTTTTCTACAGGAGCCTATGGCTACACCTTC	CASSFSTGAYGYTF
TRBV7-9	-	14	TRBJ2-3	-	TGTGCCAGCAGCCCCTTAAGGAGAGCAGATACGCAGTATTTT	CASSPLRRADTQYF
TRBV4-1	TRBD1	15	TRBJ1-5	few	TGCGCCAGCAGCCAGGACAGGCCCCAAGGCCAGCCCCAGCATTTT	CASSQDRPQGQPQHF